This paragraph reports one T cell receptor beta chain. The data are from a study of blood T cell repertoires in COVID-19. This CDR3 spans 14 amino acids. J lost 4 bases, V lost 3 bases, and 4 bases had no gene match. Germline V gene lookup returns CDR1 LNHNV and CDR2 YYDKDF (reference sequence). TCRdb keeps only in-frame clones here, not all; method: immunoSEQ multiplex PCR. The sample includes about 130,000 clones, around four fifths seen only once; the top ten take 10% to 11%. The gene calls are TRBV15 and TRBJ1-1, with 8 nucleotides matching TRBD1. Sequenced material: peripheral blood. The receptor's source is a man aged 55 to 69 who had recovered from COVID-19. CDR3 region: CATSRDRVITEAFF. The CDR3 DNA reads as TGTGCCACCAGCAGGGACAGGGTGATCACTGAAGCTTTCTTT.